The 32 T cell receptor beta chains below were found in one sample sequenced in a study of cytomegalovirus exposure and HLA in healthy donors. PCR used 60 Vbeta primers and 13 Jbeta primers. Sequencing used immunoSEQ multiplex PCR; TCRdb keeps in-frame clones, though not all of them. The sample lists some 190,000 clones, around 80% seen once, with roughly 2% in the top ten. Sample: PBMCs. The receptor source for this set is a woman aged 30 to 39 in good health and CMV-seronegative.

The rearrangement links TRBV5-1 to TRBJ2-2; D uncertain. V was shortened by 0 bases and J by 7 bases, with 13 bases between the two germline ends. The CDR3 is 15 amino acids. Germline loops: CDR1 SGHRS, CDR2 YFSETQ. In DNA, the CDR3 is TGCGCCAGCAGCTTGGATTCGTCGGGTCACGGGGAGCTGTTTTTT. Encoded protein: CASSLDSSGHGELFF.

This clone came up once. The V gene is TRBV5-1, the J gene TRBJ2-2, with 7 bases that match TRBD2. There are 17 residues in the CDR3. J was trimmed by 0 bases and V by 1 base; bases with no gene match: 6. Germline V gene data show CDR1 as SGHRS and CDR2 as YFSETQ. The CDR3 DNA sequence: TGCGCCAGCAGCTTGTCTTTCCTAGCGGCGAACACCGGGGAGCTGTTTTTT. Translating it yields CASSLSFLAANTGELFF.

V and J are TRBV9 and TRBJ1-2, with 11 bases fitting TRBD1. The germline V gene has CDR1 SGDLS and CDR2 YYNGEE. This CDR3 comprises 14 residues. The trim removed 3 bases at V and 5 bases at J, leaving 3 bases unmatched. CDR3: CASSGTGGGYGYTF. DNA for the CDR3: TGTGCCAGCAGCGGGACAGGGGGCGGGTATGGCTACACCTTC.

The chain has TRBV11-2 and TRBJ1-4; D is undetermined. The CDR3 consists of 13 residues. Per the germline V gene, CDR1 is SGHAT and CDR2 is FQNNGV. V shed 5 bases and J shed 8 bases, with 12 bases lying between them. DNA of the CDR3: TGTGCCAGCAGCGCTTACTGGAGGGAAAAACTGTTTTTT. Translating gives CASSAYWREKLFF.

V usage is TRBV6-5 and J usage is TRBJ1-1; TRBD1 matches 7 bases. Per germline, CDR1 MNHEY and CDR2 SVGAGI. Trimming at V came to 4 bases and at J to 7 bases, leaving 3 bases not matched to a gene. The CDR3 contains 12 residues. The CDR3 reads CASSWRTGEAFF. The DNA of the CDR3 is TGTGCCAGCAGTTGGCGGACAGGTGAAGCTTTCTTT.

The rearrangement joins TRBV7-3 to TRBJ1-6; TRBD1 aligns across 7 bases. CDR1 and CDR2 (germline): SGHTA, FQGTGA. The CDR3 runs 14 residues. V lost 5 bases, J lost 7 bases, and 5 bases stayed unmatched. The CDR3, as DNA: TGTGCCAGCAGCCGGGACAGAATAAATTCACCCCTCCACTTT. This gives the protein CASSRDRINSPLHF.

This rearrangement joins TRBV5-6 to TRBJ2-1, with 11 bases aligning to TRBD2. Trimming cost V 2 bases and J 4 bases; bases outside gene matches: 2. This CDR3 has 15 residues. CDR1 is SGHDT and CDR2 is YYEEEE in the germline V gene. The CDR3 nucleotides read TGTGCCAGCAGCTTACTAGCGGGGGTATACAATGAGCAGTTCTTC. This translates into CASSLLAGVYNEQFF. Variable domain in full (rest from reference TRBV5-6 and TRBJ2-1): DAGVTQSPTHLIKTRGQQVTLRCSPKSGHDTVSWYQQALGQGPQFIFQYYEEEERQRGNFPDRFSGHQFPNYSSELNVNALLLGDSALYLCASSLLAGVYNEQFFGPGTRLTVL.

This clone was seen only once. V is TRBV2 and J is TRBJ1-3, with TRBD1 matching over 11 bases. J gave up 8 bases and V 5 bases, and 5 bases lay outside the gene matches. The germline V gene encodes CDR1 SNHLY and CDR2 FYNNEI. This CDR3 spans 14 amino acids. In nucleotides, the CDR3 is TGTGCCAGCAGTCCGGGACAGGGGGTACACACCATATATTTT. This gives the protein CASSPGQGVHTIYF.

This clone was observed a handful of times. The chain uses TRBV4-3 and TRBJ1-5; TRBD1 agrees at 9 bases. The V gene's germline CDR1 is LGHNA and CDR2 YSLEER. Germline trimming cut 0 bases from V and 6 bases from J; bases unmatched to any gene: 3. The CDR3 has 15 amino acids. This CDR3 is CASSQESQGAQPQHF. The CDR3 DNA follows: TGCGCCAGCAGCCAAGAGTCACAGGGGGCTCAGCCCCAGCATTTT.

This clone was seen only once. The CDR3 is CSVQGASEKLFF. Here the CDR3 DNA reads TGCAGCGTACAGGGGGCTAGTGAAAAACTGTTTTTT. The rearrangement joins TRBV29-1 to TRBJ1-4; 9 nucleotides match TRBD1. V lost 6 bases and J lost 7; bases outside the gene matches: 3. Germline V gene lookup returns CDR1 SQVTM and CDR2 ANQGSEA. The CDR3 contains 12 residues. The full variable domain, its missing parts supplied by reference TRBV29-1 and TRBJ1-4, is SAVISQKPSRDICQRGTSLTIQCQVDSQVTMMFWYRQQPGQSLTLIATANQGSEATYESGFVIDKFPISRPNLTFSTLTVSNMSPEDSSIYLCSVQGASEKLFFGSGTQLSVL.

This chain joins TRBV10-3 and TRBJ2-1; possibly TRBD2 for D (6 bases). CDR3 length equals 15 residues. From germline, CDR1 is ENHRY and CDR2 SYGVKD. Trimming left V 4 bases short and J 6 bases short, with 16 bases between. The CDR3 reads CAISGMTGDGNEQFF. The CDR3 nucleotides read TGTGCCATCAGTGGGATGACGGGAGATGGCAATGAGCAGTTCTTC.

The chain carries TRBV25-1 and TRBJ1-2; D remains unclear. Germline values: CDR1 MGHDK, CDR2 SYGVNS. The CDR3 has 15 residues. V dropped 7 bases and J dropped 0 bases, with 15 bases sitting between them. CDR3 bases: TGTGCCAGCACCCCCTCGTCCAGTTCTAACTATGGCTACACCTTC. As protein: CASTPSSSSNYGYTF.

The table lists this clone with a few counts. V and J are TRBV7-2 and TRBJ2-7, with 8 bases lining up with TRBD1. CDR1 is SGHTA, CDR2 FQGNSA, per germline. There are 14 residues in the CDR3. The V and J ends lost 5 bases and 0 bases, in that order; junction bases with no gene match: 3. The CDR3 region is CASSRQGSSYEQYF. The CDR3 nucleotides are TGTGCCAGCAGCCGACAGGGGAGCTCCTACGAGCAGTACTTC.

The rearrangement uses TRBV5-1 and TRBJ2-7; 8 bases agree with TRBD1. The CDR3 covers 15 residues. Germline V gives CDR1 SGHRS, CDR2 YFSETQ. The J segment lost 2 bases and the V segment lost 4 bases, leaving 8 bases of the junction unmatched. The CDR3 loop reads CASSTGTGSTYEQYF. The CDR3 DNA sequence: TGCGCCAGCAGCACCGGGACAGGCTCAACCTACGAGCAGTACTTC.

In its sample, this clone was seen a few times. The CDR3 DNA sequence: TGTGCCAGCAGTCCCCCTTGGCCAGGTCAGCCCCAGCATTTT. Translated: CASSPPWPGQPQHF. The rearrangement uses TRBV25-1 and TRBJ1-5; no firm D call. The CDR3 is 14 amino acids. V lost 5 bases, J lost 6 bases, and 14 bases lay in between. CDR1 and CDR2 from the germline V gene are MGHDK and SYGVNS.

Regarding this clone: The sample holds other DNA sequences that translate to the same CDR3. This chain uses TRBV7-9 with TRBJ2-3; D is unresolved. The CDR3 length is 14 residues. The V end was cut by 0 bases, the J end by 0 bases, with 4 bases between. Germline CDR1 is SEHNR and CDR2 is FQNEAQ (reference sequence). The CDR3 nucleotides read TGTGCCAGCAGCTTAGCTACTAGCACAGATACGCAGTATTTT. This encodes CASSLATSTDTQYF.

This clone was counted once. This sample also contains other DNA sequences that code for the same CDR3. CDR3 in amino acids: CASSLRTGAYEQYF. The CDR3 nucleotides read TGCGCCAGCAGTCTCAGGACAGGGGCCTACGAGCAGTACTTC. This chain connects TRBV5-1 to TRBJ2-7; 9 bases are shared with TRBD1. V was pared by 5 bases and J by 2 bases, with 5 bases of the junction left unmatched. CDR1 SGHRS and CDR2 YFSETQ come from the germline V gene. There are 14 residues in the CDR3.

The rearrangement joins TRBV2 to TRBJ2-5, with D hard to call. The CDR3 spans 14 residues. The ends were cut back, 6 bases at V and 4 bases at J, with 15 bases in the middle. Germline-derived CDR1 and CDR2 are SNHLY and FYNNEI. CDR3 coding DNA: TGTGCCAGCAGGCTTCGCGGTTACCGAGAGACCCAGTACTTC. Residues: CASRLRGYRETQYF.

The chain is built from TRBV2 and TRBJ1-4; 7 nucleotides agree with TRBD1. J was trimmed by 8 bases and V by 9 bases; bases with no gene match: 18. The CDR3 runs to 16 residues. In germline, CDR1 is SNHLY, CDR2 FYNNEI. The CDR3 protein is CASRDRAGTVKEKLFF. DNA of the CDR3: TGTGCCAGTCGAGATCGCGCCGGGACAGTCAAGGAAAAACTGTTTTTT.

The chain joins TRBV9 to TRBJ1-4; 7 nucleotides line up with TRBD1. CDR1 and CDR2 (germline): SGDLS, YYNGEE. The CDR3 is made up of 15 amino acids. V gave up 5 bases and J gave up 3 bases; unmatched junction bases: 7. The CDR3 bases are TGTGCCAGCAGTCATGGGGGACAGTCTAATGAAAAACTGTTTTTT. Protein product: CASSHGGQSNEKLFF.

V gene TRBV5-4 combines with J gene TRBJ1-2; 10 bases are a match to TRBD1. This CDR3 comprises 14 residues. Germline V gene data show CDR1 as SGHNT and CDR2 as YYREEE (reference sequence). The V gene end was trimmed by 6 bases and the J gene end by 8 bases; junction bases not matched to a gene: 10. The CDR3 sequence: CASTPGQGIGGYTF. CDR3 coding DNA: TGTGCCAGCACTCCGGGACAGGGGATAGGGGGCTACACCTTC.

This clone was counted between two and nine times. The chain combines TRBV27 with TRBJ2-1; 7 bases map to TRBD1. The CDR3 covers 15 residues. CDR1 is MNHEY, CDR2 SMNVEV, per germline (reference sequence). Trimming cost V 2 bases and J 8 bases; bases outside gene matches: 9. The CDR3 reads CASSLVGQLWDEQFF. The CDR3 DNA follows: TGTGCCAGCAGTTTAGTGGGACAGCTTTGGGATGAGCAGTTCTTC.

J is TRBJ2-1 and V is TRBV4-1; D gene ambiguous. V lost 8 bases, J lost 2 bases, and 13 bases lay in between. The CDR3 loop spans 14 amino acids. The V gene's germline CDR1 is MGHRA and CDR2 YSYEKL. CDR3 bases: TGCGCCAGCGGAGCGTGGCGACCCTACAATGAGCAGTTCTTC. Its protein is CASGAWRPYNEQFF.

This chain uses TRBV5-1 with TRBJ2-1; 11 positions agree with TRBD1. There are 14 residues in the CDR3. Germline CDR1 is SGHRS and CDR2 is YFSETQ. With 4 bases clipped from V and 8 bases from J, the junction kept 5 bases outside the gene matches. The CDR3 DNA reads as TGCGCCAGCAGCCCGGGACAGGGGGTCGATGAGCAGTTCTTC. Translating gives CASSPGQGVDEQFF. Complete variable domain (other parts from reference TRBV5-1 and TRBJ2-1): KAGVTQTPRYLIKTRGQQVTLSCSPISGHRSVSWYQQTPGQGLQFLFEYFSETQRNKGNFPGRFSGRQFSNSRSEMNVSTLELGDSALYLCASSPGQGVDEQFFGPGTRLTVL.

This chain connects TRBV13 to TRBJ1-1; D possibly corresponds to TRBD1 (6 bases). Germline CDR1 PRHDT, CDR2 FYEKMQ (reference sequence). Trimming stripped 2 bases from V and 2 bases from J, with 12 bases between. This CDR3 is built from 15 residues. The CDR3 DNA reads TGTGCCAGCAGCTTATTACAGGGCAAAAACACTGAAGCTTTCTTT. This translates into CASSLLQGKNTEAFF.

J is TRBJ2-7 and V is TRBV4-2; the D is unclear. CDR1 is LGHNA and CDR2 is YNFKEQ in the germline V gene. The CDR3 has 14 amino acids. Trimming shortened V by 1 base and J by 2 bases, and 9 bases separated the two germline ends. The CDR3 coding sequence is TGTGCCAGCAGCCAAGCGGGTGCAGCCTACGAGCAGTACTTC. It codes for CASSQAGAAYEQYF.

The chain recombines TRBV29-1 with TRBJ2-1; TRBD2 aligns across 11 bases. With 4 bases clipped from V and 2 bases from J, the junction kept 13 bases outside the gene matches. The CDR3 runs 18 residues. The V gene's germline CDR1 is SQVTM and CDR2 ANQGSEA. The CDR3: CSVVGEVLAGAPYNEQFF. CDR3 nucleotide sequence: TGCAGCGTTGTAGGGGAGGTACTAGCGGGGGCCCCCTACAATGAGCAGTTCTTC.

The rearrangement links TRBV7-9 to TRBJ1-2; TRBD1 agrees at 7 bases. In germline, CDR1 is SEHNR, CDR2 FQNEAQ (reference sequence). The V segment lost 4 bases and the J segment 7 bases; nucleotides outside the gene matches: 12. This CDR3 spans 15 amino acids. CDR3 DNA sequence: TGTGCCAGCAGCTCGATTGGACAGGAAGTTGGTGGCTACACCTTC. Its translation is CASSSIGQEVGGYTF.

This chain's CDR3 is CASSLDREGKLFF. The CDR3, as DNA: TGTGCCAGCAGCTTGGACAGGGAAGGAAAACTGTTTTTT. V usage is TRBV5-4 and J usage is TRBJ1-4; tentative D call: TRBD1 (6 bases). Germline CDR1 reads SGHNT; CDR2 reads YYREEE (reference sequence). The CDR3 runs to 13 residues. Trimming pared 0 bases from V and 10 bases from J, leaving 10 bases between.

The chain's CDR3 is CSVDTGEDQPQHF. The DNA for the CDR3 is TGCAGCGTTGACACAGGGGAAGATCAGCCCCAGCATTTT. The chain links TRBV29-1 to TRBJ1-5, with 7 bases lining up with TRBD1. Trimming removed 3 bases from V and 5 bases from J; junction bases left unmatched: 4. In germline, CDR1 is SQVTM, CDR2 ANQGSEA. There are 13 residues in the CDR3.

The V call is TRBV19, the J call TRBJ2-3; 8 bases line up with TRBD2. CDR1 is LNHDA, CDR2 SQIVND, per germline (reference sequence). This CDR3 is 14 amino acids long. Trimming cost V 7 bases and J 6 bases; bases outside gene matches: 9. The CDR3 bases are TGTGCCAGTAAGAGGGTAGCGGGGACGGATACGCAGTATTTT. Translation: CASKRVAGTDTQYF.

This chain joins TRBV11-2 and TRBJ2-7, with a possible D match to TRBD2 (6 bases). This CDR3 spans 15 amino acids. The germline V gene encodes CDR1 SGHAT and CDR2 FQNNGV. V was cut by 5 bases and J by 0 bases, with 14 bases left in between. The CDR3 region has the DNA TGTGCCAGCAGCCTGAGCGGGCGCACCTCCTACGAGCAGTACTTC. It codes for CASSLSGRTSYEQYF.